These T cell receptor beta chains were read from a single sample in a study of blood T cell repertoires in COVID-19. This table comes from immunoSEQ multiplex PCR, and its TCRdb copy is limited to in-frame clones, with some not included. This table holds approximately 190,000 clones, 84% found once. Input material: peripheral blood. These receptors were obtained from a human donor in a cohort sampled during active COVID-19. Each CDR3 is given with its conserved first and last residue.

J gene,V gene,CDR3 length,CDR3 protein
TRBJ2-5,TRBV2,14,CASSELPYQETQYF
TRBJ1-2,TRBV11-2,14,CASSRTGGAYGYTF
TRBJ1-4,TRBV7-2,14,CASSLVTGPEKLFF
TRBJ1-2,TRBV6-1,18,CASSEAGLPYIGNYGYTF
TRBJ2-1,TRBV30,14,CAWSFGQGHNEQFF
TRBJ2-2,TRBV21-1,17,CASSQGLRRFNTGELFF
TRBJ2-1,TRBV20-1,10,CSASTYEQFF
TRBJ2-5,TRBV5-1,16,CASSLGRGRDGETQYF
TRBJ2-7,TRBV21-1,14,CASSSPDSSCEQYF
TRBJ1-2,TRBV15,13,CATSTDRVGGYTF
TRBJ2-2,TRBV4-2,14,CASSSDRNTGELFF
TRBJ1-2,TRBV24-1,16,CATSDQPGQGGLGYTF
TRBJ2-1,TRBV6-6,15,CASRLGQGQVNEQFF
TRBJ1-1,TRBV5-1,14,CASGGSPGNTEAFF
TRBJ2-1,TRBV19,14,CASSMGLASNEQFF
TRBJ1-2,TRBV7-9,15,CASSFDRGRTYGYTF
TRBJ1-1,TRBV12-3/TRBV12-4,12,CASSLVRAFAFF
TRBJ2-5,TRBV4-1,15,CASSLVGGRQETQYF
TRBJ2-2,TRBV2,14,CASTFYPGLEELFF
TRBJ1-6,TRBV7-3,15,CASSLRQGSNSPLHF
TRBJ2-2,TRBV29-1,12,CSGRQGTGELFF
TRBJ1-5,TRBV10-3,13,CAISDERYQPQHF
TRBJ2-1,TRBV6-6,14,CASSVRDSYNEQFF
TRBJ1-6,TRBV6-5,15,CASRSRDRGDSPLHF
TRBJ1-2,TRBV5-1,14,CASSTQTGYDGYTF
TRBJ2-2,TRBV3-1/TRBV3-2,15,CASKKTGGRAGELFF
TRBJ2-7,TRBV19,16,CASRRHDGSPSYEQYF
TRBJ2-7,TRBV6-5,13,CASRPRRDSEQYF
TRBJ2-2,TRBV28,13,CASSRGTTGELFF